A selection of T cell receptor beta chains follows, all from one sample in a study of T cell responses to AZD1222 COVID-19 vaccine. Data came from immunoSEQ multiplex PCR; TCRdb stores just in-frame clones and leaves some out. Among about 130,000 clones listed, roughly 87% were seen once. Sequencing used peripheral blood, obtained 28 days after the second AZD1222 dose. All receptors come from an adult who received the AZD1222 COVID-19 vaccine. Both conserved end residues are part of each CDR3. The order of the fields is D gene, V gene, clone size, J gene, CDR3 DNA, CDR3 protein. D genes are given only for firm matches. The size of a clone is reported for some rows only, either as once, few or many, or as a class for expanded clones.

NA	TRBV5-6	NA	TRBJ1-4	TGTGCCAGCAGCGCCGTCGAGGAACCTAATGAAAAACTGTTTTTT	CASSAVEEPNEKLFF
NA	TRBV4-1	few	TRBJ1-1	TGCGCCAGCAGCCAAGATCCACTAGACGGCACTGAAGCTTTCTTT	CASSQDPLDGTEAFF
NA	TRBV5-1	NA	TRBJ2-3	TGCGCCAGCAGCTGGGGCGGCACAGATACGCAGTATTTT	CASSWGGTDTQYF
NA	TRBV18	NA	TRBJ1-1	TGTGCCAGCTCACCCCCTGCCAGCACTTACACTGAAGCTTTCTTT	CASSPPASTYTEAFF
NA	TRBV6-1	NA	TRBJ1-6	TGTGCCAGCAGTGACCGTAGCAACTATAATTCACCCCTCCACTTT	CASSDRSNYNSPLHF
NA	TRBV6-2/TRBV6-3	NA	TRBJ2-3	TGTGCCAGCAGCTTCGGACCGTACACAGATACGCAGTATTTT	CASSFGPYTDTQYF
TRBD1	TRBV2	NA	TRBJ1-2	TGTGCCAGCAAATCGACAGGGACGGATGGCTACACCTTC	CASKSTGTDGYTF
TRBD2	TRBV5-1	NA	TRBJ2-7	TGCGCCAGCAGAGATCAGCGGGGGGGCCTCAACGAGCAGTACTTC	CASRDQRGGLNEQYF
NA	TRBV7-2	NA	TRBJ2-3	TGTGCCAGCAGCTTAGAACGTTCAGATACGCAGTATTTT	CASSLERSDTQYF
NA	TRBV6-5	NA	TRBJ2-7	TGTGCCAGCAGTTACTCGTCGGCGGGACCGGCCTACGAGCAGTACTTC	CASSYSSAGPAYEQYF
NA	TRBV5-6	many	TRBJ1-2	TGTGCCAGCAGCTTGGGAGCCACCAACCTTTATGGCTACACCTTC	CASSLGATNLYGYTF
NA	TRBV14	NA	TRBJ2-6	TGTGCCAGCAGCCAGACCTCTGGGGCCAACGTCCTGACTTTC	CASSQTSGANVLTF
NA	TRBV19	NA	TRBJ1-4	TGTGCCAGTAGTATAGTGGGGTATTACCGGGATGAAAAACTGTTTTTT	CASSIVGYYRDEKLFF
NA	TRBV30	few	TRBJ1-6	TGTGCCTGTGGCCGCTCCCAATCGTATAATTCACCCCTCCACTTT	CACGRSQSYNSPLHF
TRBD1	TRBV7-9	NA	TRBJ1-5	TGTGCCAGCAGCTTAGGATTAGGGACAGGGGTTTATCAGCCCCAGCATTTT	CASSLGLGTGVYQPQHF
TRBD1	TRBV6-5	NA	TRBJ1-1	TGTGCCAGCAATTGGGGACAGGCGAACACTGAAGCTTTCTTT	CASNWGQANTEAFF
TRBD1	TRBV2	NA	TRBJ1-5	TGTGCCAGCAGCCTGGGGGACAGCCGCAATCAGCCCCAGCATTTT	CASSLGDSRNQPQHF
NA	TRBV6-2/TRBV6-3	NA	TRBJ1-5	TGTGCCAGCAGTCCCTCCGGAAGGGGGTATCAGCCCCAGCATTTT	CASSPSGRGYQPQHF
TRBD1	TRBV5-4	NA	TRBJ2-5	TGTGCCAGCAAGGGACAGGGGGGGGCAGAGACCCAGTACTTC	CASKGQGGAETQYF
TRBD1	TRBV5-1	NA	TRBJ1-2	TGCGCCAGCAGCCGTAGCGGGACAGGGGGCAACTATGGCTACACCTTC	CASSRSGTGGNYGYTF
TRBD1	TRBV7-2	NA	TRBJ2-3	TGTGCCAGCAGCATACCGGGACAGCTTCAAGATACGCAGTATTTT	CASSIPGQLQDTQYF
NA	TRBV27	once	TRBJ2-5	TGTGCCAGCAGTTTTGGGGGAGGCGGTGAAGAGACCCAGTACTTC	CASSFGGGGEETQYF
NA	TRBV5-5	few	TRBJ1-3	TGTGCCAGCAGCTTTCAGGGAATCGGAAACACCATATATTTT	CASSFQGIGNTIYF
NA	TRBV5-4	NA	TRBJ2-2	TGTGCCAGCAGCTTGAGGGCGGGGGCCGGAACCGGGGAGCTGTTTTTT	CASSLRAGAGTGELFF
NA	TRBV4-2	once	TRBJ1-5	TGTGCCAGCAGCCAAGAGTCAGGGAATAGCAATCAGCCCCAGCATTTT	CASSQESGNSNQPQHF
NA	TRBV28	NA	TRBJ2-7	TGTGCCAGCAGTTCCGGGCGGGACACCATCTACGAGCAGTACTTC	CASSSGRDTIYEQYF
NA	TRBV7-2	NA	TRBJ1-5	TGTGCCAGCAGCCTACATGAGGACCAGCCCCAGCATTTT	CASSLHEDQPQHF
TRBD2	TRBV5-1	NA	TRBJ2-1	TGCGCCAGCAGACACGGAGGACTAGCGGGGGCTGAGCAGTTCTTC	CASRHGGLAGAEQFF
NA	TRBV6-1	NA	TRBJ1-3	TGTGCCAGCACCGACCCCTCTGGAAACACCATATATTTT	CASTDPSGNTIYF
TRBD1	TRBV2	once	TRBJ2-2	TGTGCCAGCAGTGTCGGACAGGGAGGCACCGGGGAGCTGTTTTTT	CASSVGQGGTGELFF
TRBD1	TRBV15	NA	TRBJ1-2	TGTGCCACCAGCAGGGACAGGAACTATGGCTACACCTTC	CATSRDRNYGYTF
TRBD2	TRBV7-2	NA	TRBJ2-3	TGTGCCAGCAGCATCAGACTAGCGGGAGTGGCAGATACGCAGTATTTT	CASSIRLAGVADTQYF
TRBD1	TRBV28	NA	TRBJ2-7	TGTGCCAGCAGCATTCTACCGGGACAGGGGGGCACCTACGAGCAGTACTTC	CASSILPGQGGTYEQYF
TRBD1	TRBV9	once	TRBJ1-3	TGTGCCAGCAGCGTAGGAGGCAGGGGGACTGGAAACACCATATATTTT	CASSVGGRGTGNTIYF
TRBD1	TRBV30	once	TRBJ1-6	TGTGCCTGGACCCAGGACAGGGGGCTAAATTCACCCCTCCACTTT	CAWTQDRGLNSPLHF
NA	TRBV6-5	NA	TRBJ2-7	TGTGCCAGCAGTTACTCGTTGGGACAAGCCTACGAGCAGTACTTC	CASSYSLGQAYEQYF
TRBD1	TRBV11-1	NA	TRBJ1-1	TGTGCCAGCAGCCCTTGGACAGGGGAAAACACTGAAGCTTTCTTT	CASSPWTGENTEAFF
NA	TRBV2	NA	TRBJ2-5	TGTGCCAGCAGTGTATCTCAACAAGAGACCCAGTACTTC	CASSVSQQETQYF
NA	TRBV11-2	NA	TRBJ2-5	TGTGCCAGCAGCTTAGATTCGGGGAGACTGGGGGCCCTCCAAGAGACCCAGTACTTC	CASSLDSGRLGALQETQYF
NA	TRBV4-2	NA	TRBJ1-2	TGTGCCAGCAGCCACGTAGGGCCGCGGAGAGGCAACTATGGCTACACCTTC	CASSHVGPRRGNYGYTF
NA	TRBV11-2	NA	TRBJ2-2	TGTGCCAGCTTCGGCGGGGACACCGGGGAGCTGTTTTTT	CASFGGDTGELFF